This T cell receptor (beta chain) is drawn from a study of blood T cell repertoires in COVID-19 (TCRdb year 2020). In terms of the full investigation: The collaborator samples originated in the United States, Italy and Spain and spanned the acute and convalescent phases of COVID-19. The repertoires were released in a freely available public database meant as a resource for research on the immune response to SARS-CoV-2. The samples were drawn from the first 160 participants of the ongoing ImmuneRACE study and from 950 to 1,500 subjects provided by 6 global collaborators. Subjects who had been exposed to COVID-19, were actively infected with it, or had recovered from it provided the deeply sampled blood TCRbeta repertoires that made up the dataset. A de-identified subject ID, COVID-19 status, age in years and sex were almost always included in the sample metadata. The material from the prospective study consisted of cDNA or gDNA derived from T cells, B-cell-depleted T cells, or PBMCs. Where available, HLA class I and class II types were obtained from metadata supplied by the sample provider rather than from assay-based typing. Study-wide conclusions, independent of this receptor: The quantity of clinical and demographic metadata differed by source and by participant and was supplied without curation.

A note on this clone: Its target antigen remains unknown. Within one base of it there is no much larger clone, and no base qualities were kept.

The immunoSEQ Assay, a bias-controlled multiplex PCR, was used to amplify TCRbeta CDR3 regions from genomic DNA. The paper's data handling went like this. The number of nucleated cells in each sample was estimated from the amplification of reference gene primers within the assay. To quantify the absolute abundance of each unique TCRbeta CDR3 rearrangement, sequence reads were collapsed and filtered. For each sample, productive Simpson clonality was calculated by taking the square root of Simpson's diversity index across productive rearrangements. In its TCRdb copy, this immuneACCESS table keeps in-frame sequences only and misses some clones. Where compared with another copy, unresolved V genes explain less than half of these, and the others have no known cause. Clone size and V and J calls were adopted from that table, with D and trimming inferred from the DNA. This sample comprises roughly 230,000 clones, around 83% of them detected only once. The ten top clones hold 0.98% of the sample.

Counted from cysteine to phenylalanine, this CDR3 has 16 amino acids. Of all the DNA, just the CDR3 is kept, 48 bases in frame from base 1. CDR1 SGHAT and CDR2 FQNNGV are derived from the germline V gene. The V end gives up 4 bases and the J end 2 bases, leaving 10 bases in the junction not matched to a gene. The collaborating institutions used their own protocols to collect whole blood in K2EDTA tubes. For TCRbeta analysis, collaborator samples were shipped as frozen whole blood, as isolated PBMCs, or as DNA extracted from either sample type. The TCR comes from a man aged 40-49 years with acute or convalescent COVID-19. The sequence links TRBV11-2 to TRBJ1-1, with 7 middle bases fitting TRBD1. Sequencing was performed on peripheral blood. The DNA sequence is TGTGCCAGCAGCTCTATTCCAGGGGGACCCAACACTGAAGCTTTCTTT. Protein translation: CASSSIPGGPNTEAFF.